These 5 T cell receptor beta chains were all obtained from the same sample, sequenced in a study of blood T cells in healthy people across ages. Alongside a J-beta primer mix, a sample-barcoded 5' primer served in a second PCR lasting about 6 to 12 cycles. TCRdb re-analysed the 5' RACE reads in MiXCR, keeping a single row per CDR3 protein. The sample comprises around 1.5 million distinct CDR3 sequences, approximately 60% of which are singletons, and about 6.3% rests with the top ten. Sequencing was done on a sample of blood. The source is a young man in good health.

This clonotype was seen a few times. V usage is TRBV20-1 and J usage is TRBJ2-7, with TRBD2 identical over 8 bases. The better agreement between TRBJ2-5 and the DNA end casts doubt on the J call. The CDR3 has 17 amino acids. Per the germline V gene, CDR1 is DFQATT and CDR2 is SNEGSKA (reference sequence). The CDR3 region has the DNA TGCAGTGCTAGAGTGCGGGGGGTTCGGGGTTTGTGGGAGACCCAGTACTTC. As protein: CSARVRGVRGLWETQYF.

V and J are TRBV28 and TRBJ1-2, with 10 bases lining up with TRBD1. J lost 4 bases, V lost 6 bases, and 5 bases had no gene match. CDR3 length: 14 residues. CDR1 is MDHEN, CDR2 SYDVKM, per germline. The CDR3 bases are TGTGCCAGCAGACAGACAGGGGGCCTCTATGGCTACACCTTC. Protein product: CASRQTGGLYGYTF.

This clonotype was observed a handful of times. This rearrangement joins TRBV4-3 to TRBJ2-5; 8 bases are a match to TRBD1. V was pared by 1 base and J by 1 base, with 5 bases of the junction left unmatched. The CDR3 is 16 amino acids. Germline CDR1 reads LGHNA; CDR2 reads YSLEER. CDR3 loop: CASSQVLTGGQETQYF. Written as DNA, the CDR3 is TGCGCCAGCAGCCAAGTTCTAACAGGGGGCCAAGAGACCCAGTACTTC.

Regarding this clonotype: Sequence at one end of the junction differs from germline and may be a read error. This chain links TRBV4-1 with TRBJ2-1, with 7 bases aligning to TRBD2. The CDR3 extends over 14 amino acids. Germline V gene sequence: CDR1 MGHRA, CDR2 YSYEKL. The CDR3 protein is CASTQLAWGTEQFF. The CDR3 coding sequence is TGCGCCAGCACCCAACTAGCGTGGGGGACTGAGCAGTTCTTC.

The chain recombines TRBV9 with TRBJ2-1; 8 positions match TRBD2. The V gene end was trimmed by 3 bases and the J gene end by 0 bases; junction bases not matched to a gene: 5. The CDR3 is 16 residues long. Germline loops: CDR1 SGDLS, CDR2 YYNGEE. DNA of the CDR3: TGTGCCAGCAGCGAGACTAGCGTCAACTCCTACAATGAGCAGTTCTTC. Translated, it gives CASSETSVNSYNEQFF.